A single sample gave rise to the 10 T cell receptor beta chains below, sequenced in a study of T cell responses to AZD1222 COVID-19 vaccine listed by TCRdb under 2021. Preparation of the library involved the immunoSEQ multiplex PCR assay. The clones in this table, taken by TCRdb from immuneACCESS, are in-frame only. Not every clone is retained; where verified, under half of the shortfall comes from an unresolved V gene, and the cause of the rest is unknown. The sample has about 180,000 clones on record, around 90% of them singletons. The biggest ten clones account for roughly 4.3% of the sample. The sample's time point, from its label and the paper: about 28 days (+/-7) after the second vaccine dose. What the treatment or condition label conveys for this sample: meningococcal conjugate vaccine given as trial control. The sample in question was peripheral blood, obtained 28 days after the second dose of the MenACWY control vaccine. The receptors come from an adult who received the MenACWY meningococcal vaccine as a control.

CDR3 amino acids: CASSTTPGIEQFF. The CDR3 DNA sequence: TGTGCCAGCTCAACAACCCCAGGGATAGAGCAGTTCTTC. The V call is TRBV18, the J call TRBJ2-1; D perhaps matches TRBD1 (5 bases). V was pared by 5 bases and J by 10 bases, with 15 bases between. The CDR3 consists of 13 residues. CDR1 and CDR2 from the germline V gene are KGHSH and LQKENI.

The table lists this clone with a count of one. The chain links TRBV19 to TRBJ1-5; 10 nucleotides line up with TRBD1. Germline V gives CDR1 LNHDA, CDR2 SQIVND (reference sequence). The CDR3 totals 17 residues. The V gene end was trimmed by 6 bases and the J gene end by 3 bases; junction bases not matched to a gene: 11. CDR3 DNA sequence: TGTGCCAGTAGCCGCCGGCCGGGACAGGGGTTCAATCAGCCCCAGCATTTT. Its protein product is CASSRRPGQGFNQPQHF.

CDR3 loop: CASSLGATNYEQYF. The DNA of the CDR3 is TGTGCCAGCAGTTTAGGGGCTACCAACTACGAGCAGTACTTC. This sequence joins TRBV6-2 or TRBV6-3 and TRBJ2-7; the D gene is possibly TRBD1 (5 bases). The CDR3 extends over 14 amino acids. CDR1 and CDR2 (germline): MNHEY, SVGEGT. Trimming cost V 4 bases and J 3 bases, with 13 bases left between them.

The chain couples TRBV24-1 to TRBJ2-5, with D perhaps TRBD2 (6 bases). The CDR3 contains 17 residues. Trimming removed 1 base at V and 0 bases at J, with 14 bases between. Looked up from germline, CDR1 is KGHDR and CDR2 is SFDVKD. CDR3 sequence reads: CATSDLRDWTYQETQYF. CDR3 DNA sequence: TGTGCCACCAGTGATTTAAGGGACTGGACGTACCAAGAGACCCAGTACTTC.

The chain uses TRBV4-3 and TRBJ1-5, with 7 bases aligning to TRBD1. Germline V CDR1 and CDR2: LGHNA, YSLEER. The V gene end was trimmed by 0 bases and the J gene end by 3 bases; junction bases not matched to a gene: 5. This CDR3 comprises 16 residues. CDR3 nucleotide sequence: TGCGCCAGCAGCCAAGATAGGGGACAGCACAATCAGCCCCAGCATTTT. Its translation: CASSQDRGQHNQPQHF.

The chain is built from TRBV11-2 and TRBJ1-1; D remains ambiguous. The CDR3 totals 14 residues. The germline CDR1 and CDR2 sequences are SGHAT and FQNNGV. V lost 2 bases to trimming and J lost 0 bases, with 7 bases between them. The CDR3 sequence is CASSLLRLNTEAFF. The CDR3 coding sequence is TGTGCCAGCAGCTTACTCAGATTGAACACTGAAGCTTTCTTT.

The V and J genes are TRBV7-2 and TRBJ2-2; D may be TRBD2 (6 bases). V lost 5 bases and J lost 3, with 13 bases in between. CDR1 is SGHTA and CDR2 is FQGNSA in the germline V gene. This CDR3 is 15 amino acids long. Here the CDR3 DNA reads TGTGCCAGCAGCCGGTCGGGGGAGTACACCGGGGAGCTGTTTTTT. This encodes CASSRSGEYTGELFF.

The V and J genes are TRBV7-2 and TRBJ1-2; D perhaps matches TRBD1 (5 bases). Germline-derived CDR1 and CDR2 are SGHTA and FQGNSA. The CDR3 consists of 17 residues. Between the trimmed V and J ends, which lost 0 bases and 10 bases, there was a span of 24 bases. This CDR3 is CASSLAAGSGGFIVYTF. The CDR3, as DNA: TGTGCCAGCAGCTTAGCCGCAGGGTCGGGGGGGTTTATCGTCTACACCTTC.

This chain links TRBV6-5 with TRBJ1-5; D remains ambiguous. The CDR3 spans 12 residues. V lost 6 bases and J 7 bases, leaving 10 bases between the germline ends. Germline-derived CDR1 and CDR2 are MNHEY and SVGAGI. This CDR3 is CASRWTGQPQHF. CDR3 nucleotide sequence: TGTGCCAGCAGATGGACCGGCCAGCCCCAGCATTTT.

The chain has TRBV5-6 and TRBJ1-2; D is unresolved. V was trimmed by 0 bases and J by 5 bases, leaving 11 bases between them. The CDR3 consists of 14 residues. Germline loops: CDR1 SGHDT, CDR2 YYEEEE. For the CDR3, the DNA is TGTGCCAGCAGCTTGGCTCAACCACTATATGGCTACACCTTC. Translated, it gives CASSLAQPLYGYTF.